The 26 T cell receptor beta chains below come from one sample, sequenced in a study of shared clonotypes between healthy human individuals (dated by TCRdb to about 2020). The receptor library was made with the immunoSEQ multiplex PCR assay. In TCRdb, the immuneACCESS table is reduced to in-frame sequences with V and J assigned. These tables do not hold every clone; where another copy was compared, an unresolved V gene accounts for under half, and the others remain unexplained. A total of approximately 2.4 million clones appear in this sample, approximately 95% of them only once. The ten largest clonotypes hold roughly 0.13% of the sample. Sequencing was performed on naive CD4+ T cells sorted from blood. According to the study, the label for this sample's cell subset or site signals: CD45RA+ positively selected. Receptor source: a man in his late teens or twenties in good health.

The V and J genes are TRBV7-9 and TRBJ2-7; 10 bases map to TRBD1. With 1 base clipped from V and 6 bases from J, the junction kept 6 bases outside the gene matches. This CDR3 is 15 amino acids long. Germline-derived CDR1 and CDR2 are SEHNR and FQNEAQ (reference sequence). CDR3 sequence: CASSLVPGQGPEQYF. The CDR3 DNA sequence: TGTGCCAGCAGCTTAGTCCCGGGACAGGGGCCCGAGCAGTACTTC.

The gene calls are TRBV7-2 and TRBJ1-5; D gene unclear. The CDR3 loop spans 14 amino acids. The V and J ends lost 2 bases and 2 bases respectively, with 7 bases between them. Germline CDR1 is SGHTA and CDR2 is FQGNSA. In DNA form, the CDR3 reads TGTGCCAGCAGCTTACGTCCCGGCAATCAGCCCCAGCATTTT. Translated, it gives CASSLRPGNQPQHF.

The genes are TRBV6-5 and TRBJ2-3; 8 bases match TRBD2. CDR1 and CDR2 from the germline V gene are MNHEY and SVGAGI. The CDR3 runs to 13 residues. Trimming cost V 5 bases and J 8 bases; bases outside gene matches: 6. The CDR3 bases are TGTGCCAGCAGTACGCCGGGGGGGAGTACGCAGTATTTT. Amino acid sequence: CASSTPGGSTQYF.

This sequence joins TRBV6-5 and TRBJ1-1; perhaps TRBD1 as D (5 bases). The germline V and J ends were trimmed by 5 bases and 9 bases, with 19 bases remaining between them. The CDR3 extends over 14 amino acids. CDR1 and CDR2 from the germline V gene are MNHEY and SVGAGI. The CDR3 is CASSRAGQKGQAFF. The DNA for the CDR3 is TGTGCCAGCAGTAGGGCTGGACAAAAAGGACAAGCTTTCTTT.

The chain joins TRBV19 to TRBJ1-6; D unclear. The CDR3 has 16 residues. V was shortened by 3 bases and J by 0 bases, with 9 bases between the two germline ends. Germline V CDR1 and CDR2: LNHDA, SQIVND (reference sequence). The chain's CDR3 is CASSIGQLSYNSPLHF. The CDR3 DNA follows: TGTGCCAGTAGTATCGGCCAGCTCTCCTATAATTCACCCCTCCACTTT.

Only one count was recorded for this clone. Other DNA sequences of this sample code for an identical CDR3. The V and J genes are TRBV25-1 and TRBJ1-5; D is possibly TRBD1 (5 bases). The length of the CDR3 is 14 residues. V lost 1 base and J lost 4, with 8 bases in between. Per the germline V gene, CDR1 is MGHDK and CDR2 is SYGVNS. The CDR3 region is CASSESGGNQPQHF. The CDR3 coding sequence is TGTGCCAGCAGTGAATCCGGGGGTAATCAGCCCCAGCATTTT.

The DNA for the CDR3 is TGTGCCAGCAGCCGTACAGGGGAGGAGCAGTACTTC. Translating it yields CASSRTGEEQYF. The chain employs TRBV11-2 and TRBJ2-7; 7 bases match TRBD1. The CDR3 contains 12 residues. Germline trimming cut 5 bases from V and 7 bases from J; bases unmatched to any gene: 5. Germline-derived CDR1 and CDR2 are SGHAT and FQNNGV.

J is TRBJ2-5 and V is TRBV6-5; D is possibly TRBD1 or TRBD2 (5 bases each). Germline V CDR1 and CDR2: MNHEY, SVGAGI. V shed 6 bases and J shed 5 bases, with 13 bases lying between them. CDR3 length: 13 amino acids. The CDR3 bases are TGTGCCAGCAGACGGGACCTAGGGGAGACCCAGTACTTC. It translates to CASRRDLGETQYF.

The gene calls are TRBV18 and TRBJ2-3; D call uncertain. The CDR3 has 12 residues. The V and J ends lost 6 bases and 6 bases respectively, with 10 bases between them. CDR1 is KGHSH, CDR2 LQKENI, per germline. The CDR3 reads CASSLLSDTQYF. DNA for the CDR3: TGTGCCAGCTCTCTACTCTCCGATACGCAGTATTTT.

This sequence joins TRBV19 and TRBJ1-2; D is uncertain. V was cut by 5 bases and J by 5 bases, with 6 bases left in between. CDR1 and CDR2 from the germline V gene are LNHDA and SQIVND (reference sequence). The CDR3 has 11 residues. This chain's CDR3 is CASSYQYGYTF. Here the CDR3 DNA reads TGTGCCAGTAGTTATCAATATGGCTACACCTTC.

The V and J genes are TRBV30 and TRBJ2-3, with 13 bases identical to TRBD2. In germline, CDR1 is GTSNPN, CDR2 SVGIG (reference sequence). The CDR3 covers 17 residues. After removal of 0 bases from V and 3 bases from J, the junction contained 6 bases not matched to a gene. The CDR3 here is CAWSVTRTSGSTDTQYF. CDR3 sequence (DNA): TGTGCCTGGAGTGTGACACGGACTAGCGGGAGTACAGATACGCAGTATTTT.

The chain is built from TRBV11-1 and TRBJ2-5; D not certain. V was pared by 1 base and J by 7 bases, with 10 bases between. The CDR3 spans 13 residues. Germline V gene sequence: CDR1 SGHAT, CDR2 FQDESV (reference sequence). CDR3 amino acids: CASSLGGPRTQYF. CDR3 DNA: TGTGCCAGCAGCTTAGGAGGACCCCGGACCCAGTACTTC. Together with reference TRBV11-1 and TRBJ2-5, the CDR3 gives the full variable domain: EAEVAQSPRYKITEKSQAVAFWCDPISGHATLYWYRQILGQGPELLVQFQDESVVDDSQLPKDRFSAERLKGVDSTLKIQPAELGDSAMYLCASSLGGPRTQYFGPGTRLLVL.

The J gene is TRBJ2-1, the V gene TRBV4-1; D unclear. V was trimmed by 2 bases and J by 4 bases, leaving 9 bases between them. The CDR3 is made up of 14 amino acids. The germline V gene encodes CDR1 MGHRA and CDR2 YSYEKL. CDR3 DNA: TGCGCCAGCAGCCAATTATCTAGGTACAATGAGCAGTTCTTC. It encodes CASSQLSRYNEQFF.

The count of this clone is one. This rearrangement joins TRBV7-2 to TRBJ1-5; D unresolved. The CDR3 is 13 residues long. V was shortened by 0 bases and J by 5 bases, with 5 bases between the two germline ends. Germline V gene data show CDR1 as SGHTA and CDR2 as FQGNSA. The CDR3 loop is CASSLAAHQPQHF. CDR3 bases: TGTGCCAGCAGCTTAGCGGCGCATCAGCCCCAGCATTTT.

CDR3 nucleotide sequence: TGTGCCACCAGCTCGCGGGACAGCTCCTACGAGCAGTACTTC. Translation gives CATSSRDSSYEQYF. V is TRBV15 and J is TRBJ2-7; D is perhaps TRBD1 (7 bases). Trimming took 5 bases from V and 0 from J, leaving 11 bases between them. Looked up from germline, CDR1 is LNHNV and CDR2 is YYDKDF (reference sequence). The CDR3 extends over 14 amino acids.

Notes on this clone: This same CDR3 is encoded by further DNA sequences in the sample. V gene TRBV18 combines with J gene TRBJ1-5, with no clear D. CDR3 size: 15 residues. The V and J ends lost 2 bases and 1 base respectively, with 9 bases between them. Per the germline V gene, CDR1 is KGHSH and CDR2 is LQKENI. In DNA, the CDR3 is TGTGCCAGCTCACCAAAGGGCGGGAGCAATCAGCCCCAGCATTTT. It specifies CASSPKGGSNQPQHF.

The chain links TRBV10-3 to TRBJ2-7; D unresolved. The CDR3 spans 13 residues. The germline V and J ends were trimmed by 2 bases and 2 bases, with 7 bases remaining between them. CDR1 ENHRY and CDR2 SYGVKD come from the germline V gene. CDR3 sequence (DNA): TGTGCCATCAGTGAGAACGAGGCCTACGAGCAGTACTTC. Its translation is CAISENEAYEQYF.

The chain uses TRBV30 and TRBJ2-2, with unresolved D. The germline V and J ends were trimmed by 3 bases and 5 bases, with 7 bases remaining between them. There are 12 residues in the CDR3. Germline V gene lookup returns CDR1 GTSNPN and CDR2 SVGIG (reference sequence). CDR3 in amino acids: CAWRQVTGELFF. In nucleotides, the CDR3 is TGTGCCTGGAGGCAGGTAACCGGGGAGCTGTTTTTT. Using reference TRBV30 and TRBJ2-2 for the parts outside the CDR3, the full variable domain is SQTIHQWPATLVQPVGSPLSLECTVEGTSNPNLYWYRQAAGRGLQLLFYSVGIGQISSEVPQNLSASRPQDRQFILSSKKLLLSDSGFYLCAWRQVTGELFFGEGSRLTVL.

The CDR3 bases are TGCGCCAGCAGCCAGGGCTCCGGGACAGCCGGCGGCTACACCTTC. Translated, it gives CASSQGSGTAGGYTF. The chain is built from TRBV4-1 and TRBJ1-2; 7 bases agree with TRBD1. The CDR3 consists of 15 residues. CDR1 MGHRA and CDR2 YSYEKL come from the germline V gene. Losses at the gene ends were 3 bases for V and 8 bases for J; bases not matched to a gene: 12.

This clone was seen once. This chain links TRBV7-9 with TRBJ2-5; tentatively, D is TRBD1 (5 bases). The CDR3 sequence is 14 residues long. The germline CDR1 and CDR2 sequences are SEHNR and FQNEAQ (reference sequence). The V end was cut by 2 bases, the J end by 1 base, with 8 bases between. The CDR3 loop is CASSLSTAQETQYF. CDR3 bases: TGTGCCAGCAGCTTATCGACAGCCCAAGAGACCCAGTACTTC.

This clone was observed a single time. This chain connects TRBV18 to TRBJ2-4; 9 bases are a match to TRBD1. The J segment lost 6 bases and the V segment lost 5 bases, leaving 5 bases of the junction unmatched. Germline CDR1 KGHSH, CDR2 LQKENI. The length of the CDR3 is 14 residues. The CDR3 DNA sequence: TGTGCCAGCTCAAACGGACAGGGGACAAACATTCAGTACTTC. Translating it yields CASSNGQGTNIQYF.

A word on this clone: This same CDR3 is encoded by further DNA sequences in the sample. The chain carries TRBV6-5 and TRBJ2-7; 7 bases align to TRBD1. The CDR3 length is 14 residues. Germline-derived CDR1 and CDR2 are MNHEY and SVGAGI. J gave up 2 bases and V 5 bases, and 6 bases lay outside the gene matches. For the CDR3, the DNA is TGTGCCAGCAGTAGGGACAGCCTCACCTACGAGCAGTACTTC. Encoded protein: CASSRDSLTYEQYF.

This clone was picked up one time. This sample includes further DNA sequences coding for the same CDR3. The gene calls are TRBV5-6 and TRBJ1-2; TRBD1 is a possible D gene (6 bases). CDR3 length: 13 amino acids. V lost 4 bases and J 5 bases, leaving 12 bases between the germline ends. The germline gives CDR1 SGHDT, CDR2 YYEEEE. The CDR3 DNA reads as TGTGCCAGCAGCCCTGGACAGCTTTATGGCTACACCTTC. Encoded protein: CASSPGQLYGYTF.

J is TRBJ1-6 and V is TRBV7-3; no clear D gene. The CDR3 has 17 amino acids. Germline loops: CDR1 SGHTA, CDR2 FQGTGA. Trimming took off 5 bases at V and 8 bases at J, with 22 bases between the two ends. CDR3: CASSPTNARTAYSPLHF. As DNA, the CDR3 is TGTGCCAGCAGCCCCACGAATGCCCGGACGGCCTATTCACCCCTCCACTTT.

The CDR3 reads CASSASGGSSGNTIYF. DNA for the CDR3: TGTGCCAGCAGCGCCTCGGGGGGGAGCTCTGGAAACACCATATATTTT. This chain joins TRBV7-8 and TRBJ1-3; tentatively, D is TRBD1 (5 bases). Germline values: CDR1 SGHVS, CDR2 FQNEAQ. The CDR3 is 16 amino acids. Trimming took off 5 bases at V and 0 bases at J, with 14 bases between the two ends.

The V and J genes are TRBV4-1 and TRBJ1-6; D not certain. The V end was cut by 0 bases, the J end by 7 bases, with 10 bases between. The CDR3 has 15 amino acids. Germline V gene data show CDR1 as MGHRA and CDR2 as YSYEKL. The CDR3 spells CASSQDRVGNSPLHF. The CDR3 region has the DNA TGCGCCAGCAGCCAAGATAGGGTGGGGAATTCACCCCTCCACTTT.